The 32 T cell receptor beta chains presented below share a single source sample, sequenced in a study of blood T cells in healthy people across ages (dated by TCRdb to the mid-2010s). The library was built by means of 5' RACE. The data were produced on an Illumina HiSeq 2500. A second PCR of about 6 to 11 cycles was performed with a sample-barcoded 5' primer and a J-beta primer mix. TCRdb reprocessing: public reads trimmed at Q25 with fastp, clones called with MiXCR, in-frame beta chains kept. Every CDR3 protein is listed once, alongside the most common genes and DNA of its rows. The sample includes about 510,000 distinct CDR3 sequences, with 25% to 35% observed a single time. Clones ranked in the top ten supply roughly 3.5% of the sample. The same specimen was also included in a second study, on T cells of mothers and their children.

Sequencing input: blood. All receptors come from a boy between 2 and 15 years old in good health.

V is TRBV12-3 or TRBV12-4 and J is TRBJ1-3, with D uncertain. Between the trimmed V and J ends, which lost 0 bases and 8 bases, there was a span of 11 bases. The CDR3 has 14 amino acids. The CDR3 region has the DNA TGTGCCAGCAGTTTAGCGCACGGGGTGGACACCATATATTTT. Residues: CASSLAHGVDTIYF.

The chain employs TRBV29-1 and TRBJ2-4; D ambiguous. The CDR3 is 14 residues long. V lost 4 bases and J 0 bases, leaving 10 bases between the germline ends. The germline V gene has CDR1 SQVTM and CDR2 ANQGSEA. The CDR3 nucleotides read TGCAGCGTTGTTCCTCCCTTAGCCAAAAACATTCAGTACTTC. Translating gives CSVVPPLAKNIQYF.

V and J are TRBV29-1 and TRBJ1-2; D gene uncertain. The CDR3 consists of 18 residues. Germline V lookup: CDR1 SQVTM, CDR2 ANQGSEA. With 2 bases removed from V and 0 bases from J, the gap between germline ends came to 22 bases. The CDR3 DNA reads TGCAGCGTTGAATACTATGGGCCGAGCATTTCAACTAACTATGGCTACACCTTC. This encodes CSVEYYGPSISTNYGYTF. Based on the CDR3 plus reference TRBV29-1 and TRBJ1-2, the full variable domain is SAVISQKPSRDICQRGTSLTIQCQVDSQVTMMFWYRQQPGQSLTLIATANQGSEATYESGFVIDKFPISRPNLTFSTLTVSNMSPEDSSIYLCSVEYYGPSISTNYGYTFGSGTRLTVV.

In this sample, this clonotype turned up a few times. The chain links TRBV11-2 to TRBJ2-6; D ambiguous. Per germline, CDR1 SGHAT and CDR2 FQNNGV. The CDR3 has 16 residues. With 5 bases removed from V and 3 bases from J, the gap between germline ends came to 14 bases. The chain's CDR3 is CASSLGSLFGANVLTF. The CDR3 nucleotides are TGTGCCAGCAGCCTCGGTTCTCTCTTTGGGGCCAACGTCCTGACTTTC.

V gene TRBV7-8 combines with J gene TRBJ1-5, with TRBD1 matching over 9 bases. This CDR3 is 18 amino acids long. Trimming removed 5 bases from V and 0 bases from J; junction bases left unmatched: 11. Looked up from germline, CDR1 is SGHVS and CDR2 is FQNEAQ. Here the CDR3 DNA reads TGTGCCAGCAGCCCACAACCCGGGACAGGGACTAGCAATCAGCCCCAGCATTTT. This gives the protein CASSPQPGTGTSNQPQHF.

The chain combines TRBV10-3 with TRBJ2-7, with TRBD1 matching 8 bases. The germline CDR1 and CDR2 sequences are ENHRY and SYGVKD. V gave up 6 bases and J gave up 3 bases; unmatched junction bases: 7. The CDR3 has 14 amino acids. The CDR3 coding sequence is TGTGCCATCAGATCGGACAGGGAAGGCTACGAGCAGTACTTC. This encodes CAIRSDREGYEQYF.

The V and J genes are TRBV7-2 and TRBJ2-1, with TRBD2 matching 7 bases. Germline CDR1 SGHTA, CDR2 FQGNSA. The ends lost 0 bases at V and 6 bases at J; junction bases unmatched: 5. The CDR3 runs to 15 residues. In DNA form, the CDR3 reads TGTGCCAGCAGCTTAGCGGGGAGACTAGCCAATGAGCAGTTCTTC. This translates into CASSLAGRLANEQFF.

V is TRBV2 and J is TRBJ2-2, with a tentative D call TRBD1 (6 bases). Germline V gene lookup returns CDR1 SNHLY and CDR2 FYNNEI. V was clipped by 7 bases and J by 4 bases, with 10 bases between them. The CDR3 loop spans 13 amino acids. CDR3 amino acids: CASNRAGTGELFF. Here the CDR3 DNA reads TGTGCCAGCAACAGGGCGGGCACCGGGGAGCTGTTTTTT.

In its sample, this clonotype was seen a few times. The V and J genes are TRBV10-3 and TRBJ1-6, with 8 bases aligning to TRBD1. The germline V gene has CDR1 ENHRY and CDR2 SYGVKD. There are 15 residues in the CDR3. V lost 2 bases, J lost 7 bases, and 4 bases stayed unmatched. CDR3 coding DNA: TGTGCCATCAGTGAGCAAGGACAGGGAAATTCACCCCTCCACTTT. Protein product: CAISEQGQGNSPLHF.

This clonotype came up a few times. The CDR3 loop reads CATSRGIGNQPQHF. The CDR3 DNA follows: TGTGCCACCAGCAGAGGGATTGGCAATCAGCCCCAGCATTTT. The chain couples TRBV15 to TRBJ1-5; D gene uncertain. Germline CDR1 reads LNHNV; CDR2 reads YYDKDF (reference sequence). There are 14 residues in the CDR3. V was clipped by 1 base and J by 2 bases, with 6 bases between them. Using reference TRBV15 and TRBJ1-5 for the parts outside the CDR3, the full variable domain is DAMVIQNPRYQVTQFGKPVTLSCSQTLNHNVMYWYQQKSSQAPKLLFHYYDKDFNNEADTPDNFQSRRPNTSFCFLDIRSPGLGDTAMYLCATSRGIGNQPQHFGDGTRLSIL.

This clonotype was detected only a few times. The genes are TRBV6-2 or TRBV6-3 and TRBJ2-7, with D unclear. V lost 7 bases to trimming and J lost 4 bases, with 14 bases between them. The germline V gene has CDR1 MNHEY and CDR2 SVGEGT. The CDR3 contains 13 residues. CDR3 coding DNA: TGTGCCAGCACGTCTATCCCCATTTACGAGCAGTACTTC. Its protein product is CASTSIPIYEQYF.

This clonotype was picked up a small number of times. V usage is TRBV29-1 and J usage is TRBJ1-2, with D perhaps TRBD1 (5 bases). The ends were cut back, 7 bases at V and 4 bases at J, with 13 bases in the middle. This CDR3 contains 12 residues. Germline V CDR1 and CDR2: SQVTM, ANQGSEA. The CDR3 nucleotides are TGCAGCGCATCGGGACGGTTCTATGGCTACACCTTC. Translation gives CSASGRFYGYTF.

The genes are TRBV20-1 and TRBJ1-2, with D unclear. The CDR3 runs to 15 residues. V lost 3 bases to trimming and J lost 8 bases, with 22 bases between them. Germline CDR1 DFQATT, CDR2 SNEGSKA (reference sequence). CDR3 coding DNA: TGCAGTGCTAGCCCTGCTCCAAGTGCCCCGGCGGGCTACACCTTC. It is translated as CSASPAPSAPAGYTF.

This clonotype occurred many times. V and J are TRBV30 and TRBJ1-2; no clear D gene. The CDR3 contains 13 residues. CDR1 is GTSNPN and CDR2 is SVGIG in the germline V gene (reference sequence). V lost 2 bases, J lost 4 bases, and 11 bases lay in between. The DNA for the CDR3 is TGTGCCTGGAGTAGAGCAGGAGTCTATGGCTACACCTTC. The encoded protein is CAWSRAGVYGYTF.

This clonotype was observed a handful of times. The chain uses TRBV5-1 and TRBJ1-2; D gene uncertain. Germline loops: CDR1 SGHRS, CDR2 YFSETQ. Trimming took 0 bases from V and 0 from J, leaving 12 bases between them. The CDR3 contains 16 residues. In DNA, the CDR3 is TGCGCCAGCAGCTTGGCCGGGCCGGAGACTAACTATGGCTACACCTTC. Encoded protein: CASSLAGPETNYGYTF.

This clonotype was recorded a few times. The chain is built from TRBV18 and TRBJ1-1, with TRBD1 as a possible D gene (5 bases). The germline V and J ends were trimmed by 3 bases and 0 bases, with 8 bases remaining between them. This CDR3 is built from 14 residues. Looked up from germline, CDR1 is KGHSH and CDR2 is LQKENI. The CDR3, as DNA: TGTGCCAGCTCACCCTACAGGATGAACACTGAAGCTTTCTTT. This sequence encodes CASSPYRMNTEAFF.

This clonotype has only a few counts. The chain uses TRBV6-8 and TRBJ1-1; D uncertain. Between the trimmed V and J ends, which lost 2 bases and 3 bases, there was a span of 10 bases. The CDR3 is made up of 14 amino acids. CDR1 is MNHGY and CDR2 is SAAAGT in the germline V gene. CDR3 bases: TGTGCCAGCAGTTACCTCCCGATAGACACTGAAGCTTTCTTT. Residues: CASSYLPIDTEAFF.

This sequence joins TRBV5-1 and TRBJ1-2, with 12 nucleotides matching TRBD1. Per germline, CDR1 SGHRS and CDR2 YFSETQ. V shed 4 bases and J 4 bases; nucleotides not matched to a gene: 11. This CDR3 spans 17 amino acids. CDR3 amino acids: CASSRRDRGRRSYGYTF. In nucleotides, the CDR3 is TGCGCCAGCAGCCGCCGGGACAGGGGGCGCCGGAGCTATGGCTACACCTTC.

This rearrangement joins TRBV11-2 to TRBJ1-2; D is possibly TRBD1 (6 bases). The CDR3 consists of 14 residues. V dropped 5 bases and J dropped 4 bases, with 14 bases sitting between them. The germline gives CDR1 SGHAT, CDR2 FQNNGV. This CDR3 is CASSRSGAIYGYTF. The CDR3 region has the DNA TGTGCCAGCAGCCGTTCAGGGGCGATCTATGGCTACACCTTC. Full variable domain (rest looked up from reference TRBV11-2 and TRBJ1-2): EAGVAQSPRYKIIEKRQSVAFWCNPISGHATLYWYQQILGQGPKLLIQFQNNGVVDDSQLPKDRFSAERLKGVDSTLKIQPAKLEDSAVYLCASSRSGAIYGYTFGSGTRLTVV.

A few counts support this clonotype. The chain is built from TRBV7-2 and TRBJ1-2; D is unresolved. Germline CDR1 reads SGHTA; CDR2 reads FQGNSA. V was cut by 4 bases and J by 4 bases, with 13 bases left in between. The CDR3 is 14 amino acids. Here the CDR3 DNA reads TGTGCCAGCAGCTCTTACGGGGAGGCCTATGGCTACACCTTC. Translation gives CASSSYGEAYGYTF.

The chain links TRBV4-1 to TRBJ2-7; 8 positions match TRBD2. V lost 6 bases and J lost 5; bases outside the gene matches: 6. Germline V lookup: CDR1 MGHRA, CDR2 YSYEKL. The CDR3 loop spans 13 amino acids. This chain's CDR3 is CASSSGKTDEQYF. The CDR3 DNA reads TGCGCCAGCAGTAGCGGGAAGACCGACGAGCAGTACTTC.

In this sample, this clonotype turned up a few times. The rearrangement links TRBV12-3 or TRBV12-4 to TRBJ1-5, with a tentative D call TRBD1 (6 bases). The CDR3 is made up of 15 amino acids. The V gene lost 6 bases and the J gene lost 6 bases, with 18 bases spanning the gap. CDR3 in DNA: TGTGCCAGCAGCCGAGGGGGGGCAGAGAGTCAGCCCCAGCATTTT. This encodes CASSRGGAESQPQHF.

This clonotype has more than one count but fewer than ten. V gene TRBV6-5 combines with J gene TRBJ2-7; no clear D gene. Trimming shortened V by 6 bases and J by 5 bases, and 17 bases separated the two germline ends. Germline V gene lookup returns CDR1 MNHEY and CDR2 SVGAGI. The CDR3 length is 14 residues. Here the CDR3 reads CASRGVGTPHEQYF. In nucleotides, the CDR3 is TGTGCCAGCAGGGGCGTAGGAACTCCCCACGAGCAGTACTTC.

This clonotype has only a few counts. CDR3 sequence reads: CASSQDPGAYHFPDGYTF. CDR3 DNA: TGTGCCAGCAGCCAAGATCCGGGGGCCTACCATTTTCCGGATGGCTACACCTTC. The chain recombines TRBV3-1 with TRBJ1-2; D perhaps matches TRBD1 (6 bases). Germline CDR1 is LGHDT and CDR2 is YNNKEL (reference sequence). The CDR3 consists of 18 residues. V was clipped by 0 bases and J by 6 bases, with 23 bases between them.

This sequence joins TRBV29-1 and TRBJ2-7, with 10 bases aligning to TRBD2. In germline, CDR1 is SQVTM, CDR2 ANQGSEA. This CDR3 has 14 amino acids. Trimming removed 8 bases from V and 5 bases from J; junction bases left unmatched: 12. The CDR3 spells CSSDGASGSDEQYF. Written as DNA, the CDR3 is TGCAGCTCTGACGGGGCTAGCGGGAGCGACGAGCAGTACTTC.

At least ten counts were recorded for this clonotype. The DNA for the CDR3 is TGTGCCAGCGAGGCTTCGGGAGAGACCCAGTACTTC. Protein product: CASEASGETQYF. This chain links TRBV3-1 with TRBJ2-5; D unclear. The V and J ends lost 8 bases and 4 bases respectively, with 11 bases between them. The germline gives CDR1 LGHDT, CDR2 YNNKEL (reference sequence). CDR3 length: 12 amino acids.

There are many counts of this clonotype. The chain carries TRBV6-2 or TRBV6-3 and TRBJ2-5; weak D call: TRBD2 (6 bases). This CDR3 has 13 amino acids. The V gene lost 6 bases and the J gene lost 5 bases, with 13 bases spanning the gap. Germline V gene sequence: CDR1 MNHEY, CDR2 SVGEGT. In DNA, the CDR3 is TGTGCCAGCAGCTTGGAGGGCCTCGAGACCCAGTACTTC. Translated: CASSLEGLETQYF.

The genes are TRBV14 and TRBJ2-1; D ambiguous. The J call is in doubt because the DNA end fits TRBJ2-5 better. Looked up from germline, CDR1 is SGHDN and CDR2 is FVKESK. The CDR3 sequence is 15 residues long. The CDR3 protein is CASSQDRRQSVTQYF. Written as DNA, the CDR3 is TGTGCCAGCAGCCAAGATCGGAGACAATCCGTGACCCAGTACTTC.

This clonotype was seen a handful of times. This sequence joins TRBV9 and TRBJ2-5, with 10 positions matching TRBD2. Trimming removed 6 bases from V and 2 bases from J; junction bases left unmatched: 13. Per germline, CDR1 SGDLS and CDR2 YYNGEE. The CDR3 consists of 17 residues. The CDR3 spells CASMASGSTPLQETQYF. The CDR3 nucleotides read TGTGCCAGCATGGCTAGCGGGAGCACCCCGCTTCAAGAGACCCAGTACTTC.

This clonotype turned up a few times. The CDR3 DNA follows: TGTGCCAGCAGAGCTGAGAACTATGGCTACACCTTC. Residues: CASRAENYGYTF. The rearrangement uses TRBV2 and TRBJ1-2; D unclear. V was cut by 6 bases and J by 2 bases, with 7 bases left in between. Germline CDR1 and CDR2: SNHLY and FYNNEI. This CDR3 contains 12 residues.

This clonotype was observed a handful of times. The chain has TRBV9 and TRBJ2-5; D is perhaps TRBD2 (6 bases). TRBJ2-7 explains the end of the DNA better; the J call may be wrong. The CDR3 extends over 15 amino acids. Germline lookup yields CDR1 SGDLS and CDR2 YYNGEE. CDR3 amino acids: CASSLAPGRSYEQYF. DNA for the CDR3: TGTGCCAGCAGCCTCGCGCCAGGGAGGTCCTACGAGCAGTACTTC.

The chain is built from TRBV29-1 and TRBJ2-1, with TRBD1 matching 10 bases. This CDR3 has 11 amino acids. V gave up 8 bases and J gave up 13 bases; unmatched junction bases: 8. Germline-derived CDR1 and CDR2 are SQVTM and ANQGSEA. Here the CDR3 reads CSTGQGDRQFF. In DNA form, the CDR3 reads TGCAGCACTGGACAGGGGGATAGACAGTTCTTC.